This T cell receptor beta chain was identified in a study of regulatory T cells in long-lasting Graves disease. This clonotype was found many times. The time point here: newly diagnosed GD, antithyroid drugs for less than 3 months. The TCR library was prepared using RNA isolated from PBMCs. Germline values: CDR1 MNHEY, CDR2 SVGEGT. Trimming cost V 4 bases and J 3 bases, with 9 bases left between them. The CDR3 runs 13 residues. For TCR beta, libraries came from iRepertoire HTBI primers and Arm-PCR of CDR3 regions. MiXCR was run by TCRdb on the multiplex PCR reads, yielding one entry per CDR3 protein. The data contain about 350,000 distinct CDR3 sequences, under 20% of them singletons. These data were likewise used in another study, on T cells in Graves' hyperthyroidism and ophthalmopathy.

This clonotype was sampled from a woman aged 18-29 years with Graves disease. The sample consisted of peripheral blood mononuclear cells (PBMCs), taken at new diagnosis, from a patient treated with antithyroid drugs. The rearrangement joins TRBV6-2 or TRBV6-3 to TRBJ1-1, with D hard to call. The CDR3 is CASSLYLHTEAFF. The CDR3 DNA reads as TGTGCCAGCAGTTTATACTTGCACACTGAAGCTTTCTTT.